One sample yielded the 20 T cell receptor beta chains listed below, sequenced in a study of blood T cells in healthy people across ages. The second PCR ran about 6 to 12 cycles with a sample-barcoded 5' primer and J-beta primers. MiXCR was run by TCRdb on the 5' RACE reads, yielding one entry per CDR3 protein. The repertoire includes 650,000 to 700,000 distinct CDR3 sequences, approximately 29% of them detected once, and over 15% sits in the top ten. Material: blood. Receptors were obtained from a woman over 75 in good health.

In its sample, this clonotype was seen many times. The chain combines TRBV9 with TRBJ2-5; unclear D gene. Trimming removed 0 bases at V and 2 bases at J, with 5 bases between. Germline V gene sequence: CDR1 SGDLS, CDR2 YYNGEE. This CDR3 is built from 13 residues. Written as DNA, the CDR3 is TGTGCCAGCAGCGTAGACGGGCAAGAGACCCAGTACTTC. It yields the protein CASSVDGQETQYF.

This chain uses TRBV20-1 with TRBJ2-1; 8 nucleotides line up with TRBD2. V lost 5 bases and J lost 9; bases outside the gene matches: 6. The germline V gene encodes CDR1 DFQATT and CDR2 SNEGSKA (reference sequence). The CDR3 totals 12 residues. CDR3 nucleotide sequence: TGCAGTGCTTGGGACCGGGGGGGTGAGCAGTTCTTC. Residues: CSAWDRGGEQFF.

This clonotype was found many times. The CDR3: CASSLAGARYIQYF. In nucleotides, the CDR3 is TGTGCCAGCAGCTTAGCGGGGGCGAGGTACATTCAGTACTTC. The chain combines TRBV7-2 with TRBJ2-4; perhaps TRBD1 as D (6 bases). The CDR3 length is 14 residues. Germline loops: CDR1 SGHTA, CDR2 FQGNSA. V lost 0 bases, J lost 8 bases, and 11 bases lay in between.

This clonotype showed up just a few times. A read error may be the cause here, since a much bigger clone is one base away. The chain employs TRBV20-1 and TRBJ2-1; weak D call: TRBD1 (6 bases). The V end was cut by 8 bases, the J end by 6 bases, with 20 bases between. The CDR3 loop spans 14 amino acids. Germline CDR1 DFQATT, CDR2 SNEGSKA (reference sequence). For the CDR3, the DNA is TGCAGTTCCTCCCAGGGGTTTGTTGGCAATGAGCAGTTCTTC. Translating gives CSSSQGFVGNEQFF.

Many counts were recorded for this clonotype. The CDR3 coding sequence is TGTGCCAGCAGCTTAGACGCCCCTAGCGGCACAGATACGCAGTATTTT. Its translation: CASSLDAPSGTDTQYF. The V call is TRBV7-2, the J call TRBJ2-3; tentative D call: TRBD2 (6 bases). The ends were cut back, 1 base at V and 1 base at J, with 12 bases in the middle. The CDR3 is 16 amino acids. Looked up from germline, CDR1 is SGHTA and CDR2 is FQGNSA.

The rearrangement uses TRBV3-1 and TRBJ1-1, with D unclear. This CDR3 has 14 residues. Looked up from germline, CDR1 is LGHDT and CDR2 is YNNKEL (reference sequence). V lost 7 bases to trimming and J lost 1 base, with 13 bases between them. CDR3 nucleotides: TGTGCCAGCAACCATCGGGCAGGGAACACTGAAGCTTTCTTT. Translating it yields CASNHRAGNTEAFF.

The rearrangement links TRBV29-1 to TRBJ2-7, with a possible D match to TRBD2 (6 bases). The germline V gene encodes CDR1 SQVTM and CDR2 ANQGSEA. Trimming left V 4 bases short and J 1 base short, with 8 bases between. This CDR3 is built from 12 residues. CDR3 loop: CSVGGVSYEQYF. CDR3 nucleotide sequence: TGCAGCGTTGGGGGGGTATCCTACGAGCAGTACTTC.

This clonotype was seen ten or more times. The CDR3 region has the DNA TGTGCCAGCACCCGAGGGGGACTCTATGGCTACACCTTC. Encoded protein: CASTRGGLYGYTF. The chain joins TRBV6-5 to TRBJ1-2; tentative D call: TRBD1 (6 bases). V lost 7 bases, J lost 4 bases, and 13 bases lay in between. The germline CDR1 and CDR2 sequences are MNHEY and SVGAGI. The CDR3 length is 13 residues.

The CDR3 is CASSESGGGSPLHF. CDR3 nucleotide sequence: TGTGCCAGCAGTGAATCAGGGGGAGGTTCACCCCTCCACTTT. The rearrangement uses TRBV25-1 and TRBJ1-6; the match to TRBD1 covers 7 bases. This CDR3 contains 14 residues. Germline CDR1 MGHDK, CDR2 SYGVNS. Trimming took 1 base from V and 9 from J; bases not matched to a gene: 3. The entire variable domain, with the rest obtained from reference TRBV25-1 and TRBJ1-6, is as follows: EADIYQTPRYLVIGTGKKITLECSQTMGHDKMYWYQQDPGMELHLIHYSYGVNSTEKGDLSSESTVSRIRTEHFPLTLESARPSHTSQYLCASSESGGGSPLHFGNGTRLTVT.

The CDR3 DNA follows: TGTGCCAGCAGCCGAGGGACAGCTTCCTATGGCTACACCTTC. This codes for CASSRGTASYGYTF. V gene TRBV6-2 or TRBV6-3 combines with J gene TRBJ1-2, with 7 positions matching TRBD1. The CDR3 length is 14 residues. After removal of 6 bases from V and 4 bases from J, the junction contained 8 bases not matched to a gene. Germline V gives CDR1 MNHEY, CDR2 SVGEGT.

This rearrangement joins TRBV20-1 to TRBJ2-4; 11 positions match TRBD1. The CDR3 sequence is 14 residues long. The V segment lost 6 bases and the J segment 6 bases; nucleotides outside the gene matches: 7. CDR1 is DFQATT, CDR2 SNEGSKA, per germline (reference sequence). CDR3 nucleotides: TGCAGTGCCCCTAGGGACAGGGGGACAAACATTCAGTACTTC. Its translation is CSAPRDRGTNIQYF.

This clonotype was seen ten or more times. The V and J genes are TRBV9 and TRBJ2-5; perhaps TRBD1 as D (6 bases). V shed 2 bases and J shed 5 bases, with 16 bases lying between them. The germline V gene has CDR1 SGDLS and CDR2 YYNGEE. This CDR3 has 15 residues. This CDR3 is CASSVSSRGGETQYF. As DNA, the CDR3 is TGTGCCAGCAGCGTCTCTTCCAGGGGTGGCGAGACCCAGTACTTC. Looking up the rest from reference TRBV9 and TRBJ2-5 gives the full variable domain: DSGVTQTPKHLITATGQRVTLRCSPRSGDLSVYWYQQSLDQGLQFLIQYYNGEERAKGNILERFSAQQFPDLHSELNLSSLELGDSALYFCASSVSSRGGETQYFGPGTRLLVL.

This clonotype has at least ten counts. V is TRBV20-1 and J is TRBJ2-3, with TRBD2 matching over 12 bases. CDR1 is DFQATT, CDR2 SNEGSKA, per germline (reference sequence). CDR3 size: 14 residues. The V gene end was trimmed by 5 bases and the J gene end by 2 bases; junction bases not matched to a gene: 2. The CDR3 region is CSAGTSGHTDTQYF. CDR3 DNA sequence: TGCAGTGCTGGGACTAGCGGGCACACAGATACGCAGTATTTT.

This clonotype came up many times. V usage is TRBV12-3 or TRBV12-4 and J usage is TRBJ2-7, with 11 nucleotides matching TRBD2. This CDR3 contains 16 residues. V lost 1 base, J lost 2 bases, and 4 bases stayed unmatched. In DNA, the CDR3 is TGTGCCAGCAGTTTAGAGATACTAGCGGGGGCCTACGAGCAGTACTTC. Encoded protein: CASSLEILAGAYEQYF.

This clonotype was counted many times. The genes are TRBV25-1 and TRBJ2-1; TRBD2 aligns across 7 bases. The CDR3 has 14 amino acids. Trimming removed 6 bases from V and 0 bases from J; junction bases left unmatched: 2. The V gene's germline CDR1 is MGHDK and CDR2 SYGVNS. CDR3 loop: CASRSGGSYNEQFF. The DNA for the CDR3 is TGTGCCAGCAGGTCGGGGGGCTCCTACAATGAGCAGTTCTTC. The variable domain in full, with the rest retrieved from reference TRBV25-1 and TRBJ2-1, is EADIYQTPRYLVIGTGKKITLECSQTMGHDKMYWYQQDPGMELHLIHYSYGVNSTEKGDLSSESTVSRIRTEHFPLTLESARPSHTSQYLCASRSGGSYNEQFFGPGTRLTVL.

J is TRBJ2-1 and V is TRBV10-3, with 9 bases identical to TRBD1. Germline values: CDR1 ENHRY, CDR2 SYGVKD. Unmatched junction bases numbered 4, after V lost 10 bases and J lost 6 bases. The CDR3 covers 12 residues. The CDR3 sequence is CATETGGNEQFF. The CDR3 region has the DNA TGTGCCACAGAGACAGGGGGCAATGAGCAGTTCTTC.

This clonotype was recorded many times. The rearrangement uses TRBV11-1 and TRBJ2-5; 9 positions agree with TRBD2. CDR3 length: 16 residues. Germline CDR1 SGHAT, CDR2 FQDESV (reference sequence). V was clipped by 3 bases and J by 0 bases; unmatched bases: 5. CDR3 in amino acids: CASSFGLATYQETQYF. In DNA form, the CDR3 reads TGTGCCAGCAGCTTCGGACTAGCGACGTACCAAGAGACCCAGTACTTC.

The V call is TRBV6-1, the J call TRBJ1-2, with TRBD1 as a possible D gene (5 bases). V was cut by 3 bases and J by 4 bases, with 24 bases left in between. This CDR3 is built from 18 residues. Germline CDR1 is MNHNS and CDR2 is SASEGT. The chain's CDR3 is CASSDPPTAPPRGYGYTF. In DNA form, the CDR3 reads TGTGCCAGCAGTGACCCCCCGACAGCACCACCGAGAGGCTATGGCTACACCTTC.

This clonotype was picked up many times. The rearrangement uses TRBV6-6 and TRBJ2-1; 11 nucleotides agree with TRBD2. There are 15 residues in the CDR3. After removal of 5 bases from V and 7 bases from J, the junction contained 7 bases not matched to a gene. The V gene's germline CDR1 is MNHNY and CDR2 SVGAGI (reference sequence). CDR3: CASSSTSGGTNEQFF. CDR3 DNA: TGTGCCAGCAGTAGTACTAGCGGGGGAACTAATGAGCAGTTCTTC.

Ten or more counts support this clonotype. The chain combines TRBV9 with TRBJ2-1; 7 bases are shared with TRBD2. The ends lost 3 bases at V and 0 bases at J; junction bases unmatched: 3. The CDR3 is 15 amino acids. Germline-derived CDR1 and CDR2 are SGDLS and YYNGEE. The CDR3 sequence: CASSGSGASYNEQFF. The DNA for the CDR3 is TGTGCCAGCAGCGGGAGCGGGGCCTCCTACAATGAGCAGTTCTTC.